Below are 2 T cell receptor beta chains sequenced from a single sample in a study of T cell responses to AZD1222 COVID-19 vaccine (TCRdb year 2021). To prepare the library, the immunoSEQ multiplex PCR assay was applied. Sourced from immuneACCESS, this table was stored by TCRdb with only in-frame sequences that have V and J called. A share of the clones is absent; for the studies checked, an unresolved V gene accounts for under half, and the remainder has no known explanation. Recorded for this sample are 90,000 to 100,000 clones; 88% of them occurred a single time. About 17% of the sample goes to the ten largest clones. The time point label corresponds to: about 28 days (+/-7) after the second vaccine dose. The specimen was peripheral blood, collected 28 days after the second AZD1222 dose. Receptors originate from an adult who received the AZD1222 COVID-19 vaccine.

The V call is TRBV27, the J call TRBJ2-2; possibly TRBD1 for D (5 bases). V lost 2 bases, J lost 5 bases, and 9 bases lay in between. Germline CDR1 reads MNHEY; CDR2 reads SMNVEV (reference sequence). This CDR3 spans 14 amino acids. CDR3 nucleotides: TGTGCCAGCAGTTTACACAGGCCAACCGGGGAGCTGTTTTTT. Protein sequence: CASSLHRPTGELFF.

The gene calls are TRBV19 and TRBJ2-7; D gene uncertain. This CDR3 has 14 residues. Trimming removed 3 bases from V and 6 bases from J, with 15 bases in between. Germline V gene sequence: CDR1 LNHDA, CDR2 SQIVND (reference sequence). The CDR3 coding sequence is TGTGCCAGTAGTATTTTGGAAGAGCCCTCCGAGCAGTACTTC. Amino acids: CASSILEEPSEQYF.